The rows below give T cell receptor beta chains drawn from one sample of a study of molecular identifiers for immune sequencing clone quantification. TCRdb reprocessed the PCR reads with MiXCR, giving one entry per CDR3 protein. The top ten clones hold about 0.73% of a sample with hundreds of thousands of distinct CDR3 sequences, roughly 24% of them seen once. The sample comprised naive CD8+ T cells from blood, with Jurkat cell RNA spiked in. Every receptor here comes from a human donor in good health. Some libraries in this study had Jurkat cell RNA spiked in. The CDR3 runs from the conserved cysteine through the conserved F or W. A D gene is named only where the DNA matches it firmly. Clone size is not always given. Where it is, it says once, few, many or a class for expanded clones.

NA	NA	TRBV14	TRBJ2-5	TGTGCCAGCAGCCAACGGAACAGCCAAGAGACCCAGTACTTC	CASSQRNSQETQYF
TRBD2	many	TRBV6-5	TRBJ2-2	TGTGCCAGCAGTTACCAAACTAGCGGGGCCACCGGGGAGCTGTTTTTT	CASSYQTSGATGELFF
NA	few	TRBV12-3/TRBV12-4	TRBJ1-1	TGTGCCAGCAGTTTTGGCTTTTCGGGGCGTGAGACTGAAGCTTTCTTT	CASSFGFSGRETEAFF
NA	few	TRBV6-2/TRBV6-3	TRBJ2-7	TGTGCCAGCAGTTACTCGACCCGCGGGCTCAGCTCCTACGAGCAGTACTTC	CASSYSTRGLSSYEQYF
TRBD2	many	TRBV5-1	TRBJ2-2	TGCGCCAGCAGCTGGGTGTCTAGCGGGATTTCGAACACCGGGGAGCTGTTTTTT	CASSWVSSGISNTGELFF
NA	NA	TRBV7-6	TRBJ1-5	TGTGCCGGCAGCTTATCTGGAGGCAATCAGCCCCAGCATTTT	CAGSLSGGNQPQHF
NA	NA	TRBV3-1	TRBJ1-5	TGTGCCAGCAGCCACCCATACCTGGACAGCCCCCGCGGACCCCAGCATTTT	CASSHPYLDSPRGPQHF
NA	NA	TRBV6-2/TRBV6-3	TRBJ2-2	TGTGCCAGCAGTTACGCCCGTCTGGGCGGGATCGCGAACACCGGGGAGCTGTTTTTT	CASSYARLGGIANTGELFF
NA	many	TRBV7-9	TRBJ2-7	TGTGCCAGCAGCCCCGGGGGCCCCTACGAGCAGTACTTC	CASSPGGPYEQYF
TRBD1	many	TRBV14	TRBJ1-1	TGTGCCAGCAGCCCTACAACAGGGGGTGTTGAAGCTTTCTTT	CASSPTTGGVEAFF
TRBD1	many	TRBV12-3/TRBV12-4	TRBJ1-5	TGTGCCAGCAGTTTGAGACAGGGGATGCGTCAGCCCCAGCATTTT	CASSLRQGMRQPQHF
NA	many	TRBV9	TRBJ1-6	TGTGCCAGCAGCGATACAGGGAGCTCCTATAATTCACCCCTCCACTTT	CASSDTGSSYNSPLHF
NA	many	TRBV7-9	TRBJ2-2	TGTGCCAGCAGCTTAAGCACCGGGGAGCTGTTTTTT	CASSLSTGELFF
NA	many	TRBV6-5	TRBJ1-1	TGTGCCAGCAGTTACGGGGGCACTGAAGCTTTCTTT	CASSYGGTEAFF
NA	many	TRBV7-2	TRBJ1-4	TGTGCCAGCAGCTTAGAGGGGTCCCAGGAACTGTTTTTT	CASSLEGSQELFF
NA	few	TRBV27	TRBJ2-6	TGTGCCAGCAGTTTGGCGGGGCCTGGGGCCAACGTCCTGACTTTC	CASSLAGPGANVLTF
NA	NA	TRBV9	TRBJ2-2	TGTGCCAGCAGCCTAATAAACACCGGGGACCTGTTTTTT	CASSLINTGDLFF
TRBD1	many	TRBV5-4	TRBJ2-6	TGTGCCAGCAGCTTGGAGGGGGCGGCTGGGGCCAACGTCCTGACTTTC	CASSLEGAAGANVLTF
NA	NA	TRBV7-9	TRBJ2-7	TGTGCCTGCAGCCAGGACACGTCCTACGAGCAGTACTTC	CACSQDTSYEQYF
TRBD1	many	TRBV5-6	TRBJ1-1	TGTGCCAGCAGCCTCCGGGACAGGCGAACTGAAGCTTTCTTT	CASSLRDRRTEAFF
NA	many	TRBV4-3	TRBJ1-5	TGCGCCAGCAGCCAAGATCTTATGGCAGTGAATCAGCCCCAGCATTTT	CASSQDLMAVNQPQHF
NA	few	TRBV7-3	TRBJ2-2	TGTGCCAGCAGCCCCCTTGTGGTGGCGGGAAACACCGGGGAGCTGTTTTTT	CASSPLVVAGNTGELFF
NA	many	TRBV6-5	TRBJ2-1	TGTGCCAGCAGCGTGGGCCCTAGCTCCTACAATGAGCAGTTCTTC	CASSVGPSSYNEQFF
TRBD2	once	TRBV19	TRBJ2-1	TGTGCCAGTAGCCAAAGCGGGAGGGGATACAATGAGCAGTTCTTC	CASSQSGRGYNEQFF
NA	few	TRBV2	TRBJ1-5	TGTGCCAGCAGTGATATCGGCCCCCAGCCCCAGCATTTT	CASSDIGPQPQHF
NA	many	TRBV4-1	TRBJ2-7	TGCGCCAGCAGCCAAGTATCAGGGACCTACGAGCAGTACTTC	CASSQVSGTYEQYF
NA	NA	TRBV11-3	TRBJ2-4	TGTGCCAGCAGCTCCGACGGGGCCAAAAACATTCAGTACTTC	CASSSDGAKNIQYF
NA	many	TRBV14	TRBJ2-7	TGTGCCAGCAGCCAGGAGGCCTACGAGCAGTACTTC	CASSQEAYEQYF
NA	NA	TRBV19	TRBJ1-5	TGTGCCAGTAGTATAGACGTCGGGACAATCCACCAGCCCCAGCATTTT	CASSIDVGTIHQPQHF
NA	many	TRBV12-3/TRBV12-4	TRBJ1-1	TGTGCCAGCAGTCTATCAATTAGTATAGTGAACACTGAAGCTTTCTTT	CASSLSISIVNTEAFF